The rows below give T cell receptor beta chains drawn from one sample of a study of cytomegalovirus exposure and HLA in healthy donors. Produced via immunoSEQ multiplex PCR; TCRdb's table is partial and in-frame only. The sample comprises some 140,000 clones, roughly four fifths of which are singletons, and over 1% rests with the top ten. The source material was PBMCs. These receptor sequences come from a woman aged 40 to 49 in good health and CMV-seronegative. The CDR3 runs from the conserved cysteine through the conserved F or W. The D gene is left open where the match is weak. Where a row states a size, it is once, few, many or the class of an expanded clone; other rows omit it.

D	J	size	length	V	CDR3	DNA
-	TRBJ2-3	once	14	TRBV7-3	CASSKRGGEDTQYF	TGTGCCAGCAGCAAGAGGGGGGGGGAGGATACGCAGTATTTT
-	TRBJ2-4	-	13	TRBV7-9	CASSPGASNIQYF	TGTGCCAGCAGCCCAGGGGCCTCTAACATTCAGTACTTC
-	TRBJ1-2	-	17	TRBV4-1	CASSQGDRVSSNYGYTF	TGCGCCAGCAGCCAAGGAGACCGGGTCTCTTCAAACTATGGCTACACCTTC
-	TRBJ1-3	-	16	TRBV5-4	CASSRPGESSGNTIYF	TGTGCCAGCAGCCGTCCGGGGGAAAGCTCTGGAAACACCATATATTTT
-	TRBJ2-2	-	14	TRBV19	CASSQEWNTGELFF	TGTGCCAGTAGTCAAGAGTGGAACACCGGGGAGCTGTTTTTT
-	TRBJ2-5	-	14	TRBV14	CASSPGLRVETQYF	TGTGCCAGCAGCCCGGGACTTCGGGTCGAGACCCAGTACTTC
TRBD1	TRBJ1-1	-	13	TRBV29-1	CSAETGDGREAFF	TGCAGCGCTGAGACAGGGGACGGGCGCGAAGCTTTCTTT
-	TRBJ2-1	-	17	TRBV4-2	CASSQEVSGGVYNEQFF	TGTGCCAGCAGCCAAGAGGTGTCCGGGGGAGTCTACAATGAGCAGTTCTTC
-	TRBJ1-6	-	14	TRBV19	CASGVGQMNSPLHF	TGTGCCAGCGGAGTCGGACAGATGAATTCACCCCTCCACTTT
-	TRBJ1-5	-	14	TRBV19	CASKKGYSNQPQHF	TGTGCCAGTAAAAAGGGGTATAGCAATCAGCCCCAGCATTTT
-	TRBJ1-1	-	13	TRBV7-3	CASSLYRESEAFF	TGTGCCAGCAGCTTATACCGGGAATCTGAAGCTTTCTTT
TRBD1	TRBJ2-1	few	15	TRBV5-1	CASSSTGGMGNEQFF	TGCGCCAGCAGCTCTACAGGGGGCATGGGCAATGAGCAGTTCTTC
TRBD1	TRBJ2-2	-	18	TRBV9	CASSGDREKLVDTGELFF	TGTGCCAGCAGCGGGGACAGGGAAAAGTTGGTCGATACCGGGGAGCTGTTTTTT
-	TRBJ2-1	-	12	TRBV5-4	CASSLGGPEQFF	TGTGCCAGCAGCTTGGGGGGGCCTGAGCAGTTCTTC
-	TRBJ2-5	few	15	TRBV2	CASMAGTLLGETQYF	TGTGCCAGCATGGCCGGGACACTGTTGGGGGAGACCCAGTACTTC
TRBD1	TRBJ1-1	-	16	TRBV4-1	CASSQDRDRGNTEAFF	TGCGCCAGCAGCCAAGATCGGGACAGGGGGAACACTGAAGCTTTCTTT
TRBD1	TRBJ1-2	few	14	TRBV19	CASRHSGTGNGYTF	TGTGCCAGTAGACACTCCGGGACAGGGAATGGCTACACCTTC
TRBD1	TRBJ2-1	few	14	TRBV6-6	CASSAGGAYNEQFF	TGTGCCAGCAGTGCAGGGGGCGCCTACAATGAGCAGTTCTTC
-	TRBJ2-1	-	16	TRBV7-8	CASSLLAGAAYNEQFF	TGTGCCAGCAGCTTGCTCGCGGGGGCGGCCTACAATGAGCAGTTCTTC
-	TRBJ2-1	few	15	TRBV11-2	CASSLTLSSYNEQFF	TGTGCCAGCAGCTTAACTCTTAGCTCCTACAATGAGCAGTTCTTC
-	TRBJ2-3	-	16	TRBV9	CASSVEGGGSTDTQYF	TGTGCCAGCAGCGTAGAAGGGGGGGGCTCCACAGATACGCAGTATTTT
-	TRBJ2-3	few	16	TRBV10-3	CAISGGGQGFTDTQYF	TGTGCCATCAGCGGGGGGGGACAGGGATTCACAGATACGCAGTATTTT
-	TRBJ2-2	once	15	TRBV9	CASSVTQGLTGELFF	TGTGCCAGCAGCGTAACCCAGGGGCTGACCGGGGAGCTGTTTTTT
-	TRBJ1-1	few	13	TRBV13	CASRYQEGFEAFF	TGTGCCAGCAGGTACCAGGAGGGCTTTGAAGCTTTCTTT
-	TRBJ1-4	-	15	TRBV18	CASSPRRGDGEKLFF	TGTGCCAGCTCACCCCGACGAGGCGACGGCGAAAAACTGTTTTTT
-	TRBJ2-7	-	12	TRBV5-4	CASSSTGYEQYF	TGTGCCAGCAGTTCTACAGGGTACGAGCAGTACTTC
-	TRBJ2-5	-	14	TRBV7-9	CASSLGSGGETQYF	TGTGCCAGCAGCTTAGGCTCCGGAGGAGAGACCCAGTACTTC
-	TRBJ1-1	once	15	TRBV29-1	CSVDNRANLNTEAFF	TGCAGCGTTGATAACAGGGCGAACCTGAACACTGAAGCTTTCTTT
TRBD1	TRBJ2-7	few	12	TRBV29-1	CSVGDRGYEQYF	TGCAGCGTTGGGGACAGGGGCTACGAGCAGTACTTC
-	TRBJ2-7	-	14	TRBV10-3	CAISESRGSYEQYF	TGTGCCATCAGTGAGTCGAGGGGGTCCTACGAGCAGTACTTC
-	TRBJ1-3	-	17	TRBV5-8	CASSPWTATSSGNTIYF	TGTGCCAGCAGCCCCTGGACAGCGACAAGCTCTGGAAACACCATATATTTT
TRBD1	TRBJ2-1	-	17	TRBV4-1	CASSQRTGHSTYNEQFF	TGCGCCAGCAGCCAACGGACAGGGCATAGCACCTACAATGAGCAGTTCTTC
TRBD1	TRBJ2-1	-	17	TRBV9	CASSVATGRTGGAEQFF	TGTGCCAGCAGCGTAGCTACGGGCCGGACAGGGGGCGCTGAGCAGTTCTTC
-	TRBJ1-3	once	14	TRBV29-1	CSVLTASSGNTIYF	TGCAGCGTACTGACAGCTAGCTCTGGAAACACCATATATTTT
TRBD2	TRBJ2-1	-	16	TRBV19	CASSGVTSGGANEQFF	TGTGCCAGTAGTGGGGTGACTAGCGGGGGGGCCAATGAGCAGTTCTTC
-	TRBJ2-3	-	16	TRBV19	CASSAGWDVETDTQYF	TGTGCCAGTAGTGCAGGGTGGGATGTTGAAACAGATACGCAGTATTTT
-	TRBJ1-3	-	14	TRBV19	CASQNRAAGNTIYF	TGTGCCAGTCAAAACAGGGCAGCGGGAAACACCATATATTTT
-	TRBJ1-4	-	14	TRBV7-9	CASSHQTTNEKLFF	TGTGCCAGCAGCCATCAGACAACTAATGAAAAACTGTTTTTT
-	TRBJ2-5	-	13	TRBV5-1	CASSLVGVGEQYF	TGCGCCAGCAGCTTGGTTGGGGTGGGAGAGCAGTACTTC
TRBD1	TRBJ1-2	-	13	TRBV9	CASSGTGAYGYTF	TGTGCCAGCAGTGGGACAGGGGCCTATGGCTACACCTTC
-	TRBJ1-2	-	13	TRBV6-1	CASSRSGGDNYTF	TGTGCCAGCAGTCGTTCGGGAGGGGATAACTACACCTTC
TRBD1	TRBJ2-3	once	16	TRBV27	CASSPFGQGIADTQYF	TGTGCCAGCAGTCCGTTCGGACAGGGGATCGCAGATACGCAGTATTTT
-	TRBJ1-2	-	17	TRBV2	CASSDVLVVVELYGYTF	TGTGCCAGCAGTGATGTTTTGGTTGTCGTCGAACTCTATGGCTACACCTTC
TRBD2	TRBJ2-2	-	16	TRBV5-1	CASSLNSGGVVGELFF	TGCGCCAGCAGCTTGAATAGCGGGGGAGTGGTCGGGGAGCTGTTTTTT
TRBD1	TRBJ2-5	-	16	TRBV7-2	CASSRTTGGKLETQYF	TGTGCCAGCAGCCGAACGACAGGGGGCAAGTTAGAGACCCAGTACTTC
-	TRBJ2-7	-	16	TRBV5-1	CASSLVWSATTDEQYF	TGCGCCAGCAGCTTGGTTTGGAGTGCCACCACGGATGAGCAGTACTTC
TRBD1	TRBJ1-2	few	13	TRBV5-1	CASSPGQKYGYTF	TGCGCCAGCAGCCCGGGACAGAAGTATGGCTACACCTTC
-	TRBJ2-1	-	13	TRBV9	CASSEDSHNEQFF	TGTGCCAGCAGCGAGGACTCTCACAATGAGCAGTTCTTC
-	TRBJ2-3	once	13	TRBV5-1	CASSSGSPDTQYF	TGCGCCAGCAGCTCAGGGTCCCCAGATACGCAGTATTTT
TRBD1	TRBJ2-5	-	15	TRBV5-1	CASSFQTGPQETQYF	TGCGCCAGCAGCTTCCAGACAGGGCCCCAAGAGACCCAGTACTTC
-	TRBJ1-3	-	14	TRBV2	CASLDISSGNTIYF	TGTGCCAGCCTTGACATAAGCTCTGGAAACACCATATATTTT
TRBD1	TRBJ2-5	-	14	TRBV5-1	CASSASGQGETQYF	TGCGCCAGCAGCGCTTCGGGACAGGGGGAGACCCAGTACTTC
TRBD1	TRBJ1-2	-	13	TRBV5-4	CASSYTGGYGYTF	TGTGCCAGCAGCTATACAGGGGGCTATGGCTACACCTTC
-	TRBJ2-2	-	14	TRBV5-1	CASSLAGNTGELFF	TGCGCCAGCAGCCTGGCAGGGAACACCGGGGAGCTGTTTTTT